Reported below is one T cell receptor (beta chain). The junction and the germline gene differ at one end; a read error may be behind it. The data belong to a study of tumor-infiltrating lymphocytes in primary liver carcinoma. The investigators made TCR beta cDNA from approximately 510 ng total RNA, using a constant-region primer. ARM-PCR was slightly modified, and three nested multiplex PCR rounds with it gave rise to the TCR beta libraries. Two initial PCR rounds of approximately 10 cycles each paired TRBV1-TRBV30 forward primers with a C-beta reverse primer. TCRdb re-derived calls from the multiplex PCR reads in MiXCR, one entry per CDR3 protein. This sample has 310,000 or so distinct CDR3 sequences, with less than 65% found just once. The CDR3 spans 15 residues. Germline loops: CDR1 LGHNA, CDR2 YSLEER. RNA isolated from unsorted whole blood supplied the blood RNA, with germline DNA also extracted.

Sequences were obtained from peripheral blood. This TCR derives from a man between 35 and 55 years old with primary liver carcinoma and hepatitis B virus infection. This chain uses TRBV4-3 with TRBJ2-3; D unresolved. CDR3 loop: CTSSQESAGVDTQYF. CDR3 bases: TGCACCAGCAGCCAAGAATCGGCAGGTGTGGATACGCAGTATTTT.